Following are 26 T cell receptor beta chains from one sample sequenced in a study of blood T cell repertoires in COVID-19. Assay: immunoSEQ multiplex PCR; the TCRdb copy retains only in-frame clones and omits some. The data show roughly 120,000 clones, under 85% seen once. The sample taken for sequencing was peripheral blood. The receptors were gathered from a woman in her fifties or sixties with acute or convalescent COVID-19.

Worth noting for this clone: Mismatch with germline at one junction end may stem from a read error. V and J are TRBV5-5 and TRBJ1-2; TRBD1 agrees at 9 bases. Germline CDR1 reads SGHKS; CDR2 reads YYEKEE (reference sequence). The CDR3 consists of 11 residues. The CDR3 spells CASSEDRGSQF. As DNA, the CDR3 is TGTGCCAGCAGCGAGGACAGGGGCTCGCAATTC.

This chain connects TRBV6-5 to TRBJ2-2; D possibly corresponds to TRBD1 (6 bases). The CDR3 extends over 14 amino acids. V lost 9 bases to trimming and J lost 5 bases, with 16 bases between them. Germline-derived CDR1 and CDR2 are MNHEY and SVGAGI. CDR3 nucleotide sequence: TGTGCCAGTCGGGAACAGGGTGCGACCGGGGAGCTGTTTTTT. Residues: CASREQGATGELFF.

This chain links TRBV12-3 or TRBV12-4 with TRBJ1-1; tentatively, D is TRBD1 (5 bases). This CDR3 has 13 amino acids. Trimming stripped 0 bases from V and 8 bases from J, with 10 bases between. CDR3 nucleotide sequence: TGTGCCAGCAGTTTAGCAAGGGACTCCGAAGCTTTCTTT. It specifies CASSLARDSEAFF.

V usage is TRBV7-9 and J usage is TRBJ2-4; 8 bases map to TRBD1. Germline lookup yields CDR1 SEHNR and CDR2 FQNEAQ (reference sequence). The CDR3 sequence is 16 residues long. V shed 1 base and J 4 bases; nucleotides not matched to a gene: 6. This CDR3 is CASSLDVGQVKNIQYF. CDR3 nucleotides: TGTGCCAGCAGCTTAGATGTGGGACAGGTGAAAAACATTCAGTACTTC.

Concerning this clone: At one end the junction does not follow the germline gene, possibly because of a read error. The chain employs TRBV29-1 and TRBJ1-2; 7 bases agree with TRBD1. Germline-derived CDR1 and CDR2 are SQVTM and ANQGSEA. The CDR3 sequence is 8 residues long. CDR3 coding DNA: TGCAGCGTTGGGACAGGAGACTTC. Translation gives CSVGTGDF. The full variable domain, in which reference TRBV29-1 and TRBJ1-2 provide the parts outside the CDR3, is SAVISQKPSRDICQRGTSLTIQCQVDSQVTMMFWYRQQPGQSLTLIATANQGSEATYESGFVIDKFPISRPNLTFSTLTVSNMSPEDSSIYLCSVGTGDFGSGTRLTVV.

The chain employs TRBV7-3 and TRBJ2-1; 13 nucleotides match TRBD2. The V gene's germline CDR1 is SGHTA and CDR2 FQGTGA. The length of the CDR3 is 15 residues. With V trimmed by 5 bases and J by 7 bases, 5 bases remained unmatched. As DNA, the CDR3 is TGTGCCAGCAGCGAGGGACTAGCGGGGCGGAATGAGCAGTTCTTC. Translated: CASSEGLAGRNEQFF. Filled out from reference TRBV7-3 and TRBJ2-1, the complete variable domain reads GAGVSQTPSNKVTEKGKYVELRCDPISGHTALYWYRQSLGQGPEFLIYFQGTGAADDSGLPNDRFFAVRPEGSVSTLKIQRTERGDSAVYLCASSEGLAGRNEQFFGPGTRLTVL.

The CDR3 DNA is TGTGCCAGCACCTCGACAGGAGGCACTGAAGCTTTCTTT. Its translation is CASTSTGGTEAFF. V and J are TRBV7-9 and TRBJ1-1; perhaps TRBD1 as D (6 bases). CDR1 SEHNR and CDR2 FQNEAQ come from the germline V gene (reference sequence). V gave up 7 bases and J gave up 4 bases, with 13 bases separating them. The CDR3 is made up of 13 amino acids. The entire variable domain, with the rest obtained from reference TRBV7-9 and TRBJ1-1, is as follows: DTGVSQNPRHKITKRGQNVTFRCDPISEHNRLYWYRQTLGQGPEFLTYFQNEAQLEKSRLLSDRFSAERPKGSFSTLEIQRTEQGDSAMYLCASTSTGGTEAFFGQGTRLTVV.

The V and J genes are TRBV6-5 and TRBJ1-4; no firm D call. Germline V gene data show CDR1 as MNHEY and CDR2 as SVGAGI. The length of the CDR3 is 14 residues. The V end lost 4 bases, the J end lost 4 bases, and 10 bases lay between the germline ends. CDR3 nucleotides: TGTGCCAGCAGTTCTCTGGGAGTTAATGAAAAACTGTTTTTT. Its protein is CASSSLGVNEKLFF.

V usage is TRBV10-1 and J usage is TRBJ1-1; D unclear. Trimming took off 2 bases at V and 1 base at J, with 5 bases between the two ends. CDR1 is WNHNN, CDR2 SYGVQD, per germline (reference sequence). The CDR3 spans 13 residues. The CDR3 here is CASSEGRNTEAFF. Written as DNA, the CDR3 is TGCGCCAGCAGTGAGGGCAGGAACACTGAAGCTTTCTTT.

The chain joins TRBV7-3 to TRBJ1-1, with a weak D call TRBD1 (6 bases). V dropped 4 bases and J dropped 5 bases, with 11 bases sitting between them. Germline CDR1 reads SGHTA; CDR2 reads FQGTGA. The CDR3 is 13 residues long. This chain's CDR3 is CASSSIQGTEAFF. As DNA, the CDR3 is TGTGCCAGCAGCTCCATCCAGGGGACTGAAGCTTTCTTT. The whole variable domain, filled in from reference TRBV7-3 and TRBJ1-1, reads GAGVSQTPSNKVTEKGKYVELRCDPISGHTALYWYRQSLGQGPEFLIYFQGTGAADDSGLPNDRFFAVRPEGSVSTLKIQRTERGDSAVYLCASSSIQGTEAFFGQGTRLTVV.

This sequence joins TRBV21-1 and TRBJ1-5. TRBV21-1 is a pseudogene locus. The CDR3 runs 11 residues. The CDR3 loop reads CASSKFRPQHF. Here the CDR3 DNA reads TGTGCCAGCAGCAAATTCCGGCCCCAGCATTTT.

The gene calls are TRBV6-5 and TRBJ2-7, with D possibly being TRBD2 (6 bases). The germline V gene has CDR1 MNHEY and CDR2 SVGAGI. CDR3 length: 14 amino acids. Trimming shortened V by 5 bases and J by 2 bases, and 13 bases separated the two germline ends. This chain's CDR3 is CASSTGTVTYEQYF. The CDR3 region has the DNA TGTGCCAGCAGTACCGGGACTGTCACCTACGAGCAGTACTTC.

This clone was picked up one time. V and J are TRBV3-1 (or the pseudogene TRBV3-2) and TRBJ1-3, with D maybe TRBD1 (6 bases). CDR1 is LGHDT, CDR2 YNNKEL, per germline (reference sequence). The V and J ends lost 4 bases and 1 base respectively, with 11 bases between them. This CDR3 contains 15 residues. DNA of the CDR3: TGTGCCAGCAGCCCCACCCAGGGGTCTGGAAACACCATATATTTT. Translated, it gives CASSPTQGSGNTIYF.

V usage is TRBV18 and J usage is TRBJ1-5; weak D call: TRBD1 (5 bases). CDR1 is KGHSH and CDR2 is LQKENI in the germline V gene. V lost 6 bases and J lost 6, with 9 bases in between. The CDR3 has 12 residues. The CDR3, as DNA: TGTGCCAGCTCCCAGGGAGGTCAGCCCCAGCATTTT. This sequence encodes CASSQGGQPQHF.

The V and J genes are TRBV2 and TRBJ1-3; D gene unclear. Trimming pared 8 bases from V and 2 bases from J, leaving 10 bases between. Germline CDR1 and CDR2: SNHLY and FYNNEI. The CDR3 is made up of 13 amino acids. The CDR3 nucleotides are TGTGCCAGCGAGCGAATGCCTGGAAACACCATATATTTT. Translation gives CASERMPGNTIYF. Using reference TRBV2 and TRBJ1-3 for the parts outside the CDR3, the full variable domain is EPEVTQTPSHQVTQMGQEVILRCVPISNHLYFYWYRQILGQKVEFLVSFYNNEISEKSEIFDDQFSVERPDGSNFTLKIRSTKLEDSAMYFCASERMPGNTIYFGEGSWLTVV.

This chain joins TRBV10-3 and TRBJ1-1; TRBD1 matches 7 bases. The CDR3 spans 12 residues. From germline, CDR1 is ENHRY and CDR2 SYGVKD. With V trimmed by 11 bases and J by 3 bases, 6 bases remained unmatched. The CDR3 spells CAVRDSHTEAFF. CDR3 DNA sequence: TGTGCCGTCCGGGACAGCCACACTGAAGCTTTCTTT.

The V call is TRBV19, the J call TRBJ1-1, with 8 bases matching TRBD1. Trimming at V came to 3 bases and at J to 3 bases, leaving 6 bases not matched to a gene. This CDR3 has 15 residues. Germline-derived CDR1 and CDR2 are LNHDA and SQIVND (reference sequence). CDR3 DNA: TGTGCCAGTAGTATGGGAACGACAGGGGACACTGAAGCTTTCTTT. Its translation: CASSMGTTGDTEAFF.

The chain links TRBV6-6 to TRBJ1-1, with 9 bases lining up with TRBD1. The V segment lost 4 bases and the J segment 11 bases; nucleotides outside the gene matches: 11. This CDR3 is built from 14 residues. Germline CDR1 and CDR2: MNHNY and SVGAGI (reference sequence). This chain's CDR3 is CASSSLQGAAGAFF. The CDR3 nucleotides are TGTGCCAGCAGTTCATTACAGGGGGCCGCGGGGGCTTTCTTT.

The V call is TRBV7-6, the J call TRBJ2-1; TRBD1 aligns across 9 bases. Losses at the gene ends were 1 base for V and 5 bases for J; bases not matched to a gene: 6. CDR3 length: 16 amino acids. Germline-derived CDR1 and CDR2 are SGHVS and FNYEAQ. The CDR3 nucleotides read TGTGCCAGCAGCTTAGTGGGACAGGGACCCCACAATGAGCAGTTCTTC. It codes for CASSLVGQGPHNEQFF.

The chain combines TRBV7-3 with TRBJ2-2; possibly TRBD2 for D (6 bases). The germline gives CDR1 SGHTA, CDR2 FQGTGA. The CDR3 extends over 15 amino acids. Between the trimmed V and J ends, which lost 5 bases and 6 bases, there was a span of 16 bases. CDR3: CASSQTGGVPGELFF. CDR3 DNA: TGTGCCAGCAGCCAAACCGGGGGAGTACCCGGGGAGCTGTTTTTT.

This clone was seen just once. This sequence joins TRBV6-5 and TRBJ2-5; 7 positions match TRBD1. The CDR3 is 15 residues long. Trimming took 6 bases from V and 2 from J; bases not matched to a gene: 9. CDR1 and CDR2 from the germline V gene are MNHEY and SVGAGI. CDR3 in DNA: TGTGCCAGCAGCCGACAGGGTCTTGGACAAGAGACCCAGTACTTC. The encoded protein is CASSRQGLGQETQYF.

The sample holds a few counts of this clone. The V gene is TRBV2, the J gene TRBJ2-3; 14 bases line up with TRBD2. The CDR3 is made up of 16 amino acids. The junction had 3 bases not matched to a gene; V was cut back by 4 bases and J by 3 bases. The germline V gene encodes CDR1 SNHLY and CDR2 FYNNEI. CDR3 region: CASSGGLAGGTDTQYF. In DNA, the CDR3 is TGTGCCAGCAGTGGTGGACTAGCGGGGGGAACAGATACGCAGTATTTT.

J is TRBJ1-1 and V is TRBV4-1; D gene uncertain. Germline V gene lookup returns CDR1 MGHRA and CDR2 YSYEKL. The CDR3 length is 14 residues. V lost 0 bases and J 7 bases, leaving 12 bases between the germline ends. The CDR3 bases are TGCGCCAGCAGCCAAGATCCAGGTGTCGGTGAAGCTTTCTTT. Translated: CASSQDPGVGEAFF.

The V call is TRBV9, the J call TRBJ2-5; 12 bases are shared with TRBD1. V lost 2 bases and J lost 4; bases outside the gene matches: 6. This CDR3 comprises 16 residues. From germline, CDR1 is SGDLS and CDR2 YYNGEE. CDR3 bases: TGTGCCAGCAGCGTGAGAGGGGACAGGGGGCCAGAGACCCAGTACTTC. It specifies CASSVRGDRGPETQYF.

The CDR3 region has the DNA TGCGCCAGCAGCTTTAAAACAGAAATGAACACTGAAGCTTTCTTT. Amino acids: CASSFKTEMNTEAFF. The chain carries TRBV5-1 and TRBJ1-1; D not resolved. The CDR3 totals 15 residues. V lost 2 bases to trimming and J lost 0 bases, with 11 bases between them. Germline V CDR1 and CDR2: SGHRS, YFSETQ.

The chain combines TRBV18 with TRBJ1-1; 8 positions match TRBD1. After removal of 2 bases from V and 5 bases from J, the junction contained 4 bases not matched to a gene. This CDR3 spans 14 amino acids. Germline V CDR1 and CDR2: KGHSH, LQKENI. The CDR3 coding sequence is TGTGCCAGCTCACCAAACAGGGGGTTGACTGAAGCTTTCTTT. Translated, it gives CASSPNRGLTEAFF.